The next 15 T cell receptor beta chains were all read from a single sample in a study of identical twins. MiXCR was run by TCRdb on the 5' RACE reads, yielding one entry per CDR3 protein. The sample has 120,000 to 150,000 distinct CDR3 sequences, around 3.4% seen once. The source material was memory T cells sorted from blood. The receptors come from a young man in good health.

The chain is built from TRBV6-1 and TRBJ2-7; D not resolved. The V gene's germline CDR1 is MNHNS and CDR2 SASEGT. CDR3 length: 12 amino acids. V lost 8 bases to trimming and J lost 4 bases, with 12 bases between them. Here the CDR3 reads CASFKWSYEQYF. DNA of the CDR3: TGTGCCAGCTTCAAATGGTCATACGAGCAGTACTTC.

At least ten counts were recorded for this clonotype. The gene calls are TRBV6-6 and TRBJ2-1; no clear D gene. Germline V CDR1 and CDR2: MNHNY, SVGAGI (reference sequence). V lost 8 bases, J lost 9 bases, and 14 bases lay in between. This CDR3 has 12 residues. This CDR3 reads CASGFVGTEQFF. In nucleotides, the CDR3 is TGTGCCAGCGGTTTTGTGGGTACTGAGCAGTTCTTC.

This clonotype was recorded at least ten times. The V and J genes are TRBV7-3 and TRBJ2-4; tentative D call: TRBD2 (6 bases). Trimming took off 10 bases at V and 1 base at J, with 23 bases between the two ends. CDR3 length equals 17 residues. CDR1 and CDR2 (germline): SGHTA, FQGTGA. The CDR3 is CAISIGGLPGAKNIQYF. CDR3 in DNA: TGTGCCATCTCAATCGGGGGACTGCCCGGGGCCAAAAACATTCAGTACTTC.

This clonotype was found many times. The chain employs TRBV29-1 and TRBJ2-2; a weak D match, TRBD1 (5 bases). The V gene lost 7 bases and the J gene lost 0 bases, with 15 bases spanning the gap. Germline V gene lookup returns CDR1 SQVTM and CDR2 ANQGSEA. This CDR3 is built from 15 residues. In nucleotides, the CDR3 is TGCAGCGCGAACACAGGAGTATCGAACACCGGGGAGCTGTTTTTT. Translated: CSANTGVSNTGELFF.

This clonotype was seen ten or more times. The V and J genes are TRBV24-1 and TRBJ2-5, with D perhaps TRBD2 (6 bases). Germline CDR1 and CDR2: KGHDR and SFDVKD. The length of the CDR3 is 15 residues. V lost 9 bases, J lost 4 bases, and 20 bases lay in between. The CDR3 region is CATGLGTGGVETQYF. Written as DNA, the CDR3 is TGTGCCACCGGTCTCGGAACGGGCGGGGTAGAGACCCAGTACTTC.

This clonotype has a count of ten or more. This chain joins TRBV28 and TRBJ1-1; the D is unclear. V was clipped by 2 bases and J by 0 bases, with 4 bases between them. The CDR3 contains 13 residues. Germline lookup yields CDR1 MDHEN and CDR2 SYDVKM. CDR3 loop: CASSLRVNTEAFF. The CDR3 DNA sequence: TGTGCCAGCAGTTTACGAGTGAACACTGAAGCTTTCTTT. Filled out from reference TRBV28 and TRBJ1-1, the complete variable domain reads DVKVTQSSRYLVKRTGEKVFLECVQDMDHENMFWYRQDPGLGLRLIYFSYDVKMKEKGDIPEGYSVSREKKERFSLILESASTNQTSMYLCASSLRVNTEAFFGQGTRLTVV.

This clonotype was seen only a few times. One base away lies a much larger clone, so this may be a sequencing read error. The V and J genes are TRBV5-6 and TRBJ2-7; possible D gene TRBD2, 6 bases. This CDR3 spans 14 amino acids. V dropped 4 bases and J dropped 2 bases, with 13 bases sitting between them. Germline-derived CDR1 and CDR2 are SGHDT and YYEEEE. This CDR3 is CASSAWEAPYEQYF. Written as DNA, the CDR3 is TGTGCCAGCAGCGCGTGGGAGGCCCCCTACGAGCAGTACTTC.

For this clonotype: Relative to the germline gene, one junction end is altered; a read error may explain this. This chain links TRBV6-1 with TRBJ2-5; D possibly matches TRBD1 or TRBD2 (6 bases each). CDR1 is MNHNS, CDR2 SASEGT, per germline. The CDR3 is made up of 15 amino acids. The DNA for the CDR3 is TGTGCCGGCAGCCTGGGGGGCTTAGCCCAAGAGACCCAGTACTTC. Translation gives CAGSLGGLAQETQYF.

This clonotype was counted between two and nine times. The chain uses TRBV11-3 and TRBJ2-1; the match to TRBD1 covers 8 bases. Germline-derived CDR1 and CDR2 are SGHNT and YENEEA. CDR3 length equals 17 residues. The V and J ends lost 5 bases and 0 bases, in that order; junction bases with no gene match: 9. The CDR3 DNA follows: TGTGCCAGCAGCCCCCCCTCGGGACAGGTCTCCTACAATGAGCAGTTCTTC. Protein sequence: CASSPPSGQVSYNEQFF.

Many counts were recorded for this clonotype. The gene calls are TRBV12-3 or TRBV12-4 and TRBJ2-4; 9 positions agree with TRBD1. Trimming at V came to 5 bases and at J to 15 bases, leaving 17 bases not matched to a gene. CDR3 length equals 15 residues. The CDR3 protein is CASSASIGQGTSVYF. CDR3 bases: TGTGCCAGCAGTGCCTCAATCGGACAGGGGACGTCGGTGTACTTC.

This clonotype was found many times. The J gene is TRBJ2-1, the V gene TRBV24-1, with unresolved D. V gave up 3 bases and J gave up 10 bases, with 12 bases separating them. Per the germline V gene, CDR1 is KGHDR and CDR2 is SFDVKD. CDR3 length equals 13 residues. CDR3 sequence (DNA): TGTGCCACCAGTGATCATCTAGTCGCCGAGCAGTTCTTC. Protein product: CATSDHLVAEQFF.

This clonotype has ten or more counts. V gene TRBV7-9 combines with J gene TRBJ2-5, with 7 bases aligning to TRBD2. CDR3 length: 13 residues. Germline-derived CDR1 and CDR2 are SEHNR and FQNEAQ (reference sequence). V shed 7 bases and J 1 base; nucleotides not matched to a gene: 3. CDR3 in DNA: TGTGCCAGCAAGCGGGACCTCCAAGAGACCCAGTACTTC. Translated: CASKRDLQETQYF.

This clonotype appeared many times. This chain connects TRBV10-3 to TRBJ2-7; D is unclear. The CDR3 is made up of 11 amino acids. Germline V gives CDR1 ENHRY, CDR2 SYGVKD. V lost 2 bases and J lost 4, with 3 bases in between. CDR3 sequence reads: CAISEGYEQYV. The CDR3 DNA sequence: TGTGCCATCAGTGAGGGATACGAGCAGTACGTC.

In this sample, this clonotype turned up many times. The J gene is TRBJ1-2, the V gene TRBV7-8, with 8 bases lining up with TRBD1. Germline trimming cut 8 bases from V and 6 bases from J; bases unmatched to any gene: 8. CDR1 is SGHVS, CDR2 FQNEAQ, per germline. This CDR3 has 13 amino acids. The chain's CDR3 is CASVRQGRNGYTF. CDR3 in DNA: TGTGCCAGCGTTCGACAGGGGAGAAATGGCTACACCTTC.

This clonotype was picked up many times. V is TRBV5-1 and J is TRBJ2-1, with 10 nucleotides matching TRBD1. The ends lost 4 bases at V and 4 bases at J; junction bases unmatched: 8. The germline V gene has CDR1 SGHRS and CDR2 YFSETQ. The CDR3 has 16 residues. The CDR3 protein is CASSKGRDRGYNEQFF. For the CDR3, the DNA is TGCGCCAGCAGCAAAGGCCGGGACAGGGGTTACAATGAGCAGTTCTTC.